Listed below are T cell receptor beta chains from one sample, sequenced in a study of spatial heterogeneity in lung cancer. MiXCR, run by TCRdb on the 5' RACE reads, gives a single entry per CDR3 protein. This table has thousands of distinct CDR3 sequences, over 4% appearing once. The sample was lung tumor tissue, taken at surgery. The receptors were sampled from a female donor with early-stage non-small cell lung cancer. Each CDR3 is given with its conserved first and last residue. Each record gives: V gene, D gene, J gene, clone size, CDR3 protein, CDR3 DNA. A D gene is named only where the DNA matches it firmly. The size field is filled for only some rows; it gives once, few, many or a size class.

v_call: TRBV12-3/TRBV12-4; d_call: NA; j_call: TRBJ2-7; clone_size: medium-sized; cdr3_aa: CASSLRSHYEQYF; cdr3_nt: TGTGCCAGCAGTTTGAGAAGCCATTACGAGCAGTACTTC
v_call: TRBV6-5; d_call: NA; j_call: TRBJ2-6; clone_size: few; cdr3_aa: CASSFAPPTSGANVLTF; cdr3_nt: TGTGCCAGCAGCTTCGCCCCGCCGACCTCTGGGGCCAACGTCCTGACTTTC
v_call: TRBV7-2; d_call: TRBD2; j_call: TRBJ2-3; clone_size: many; cdr3_aa: CASSRGGGLAGGRASTDTQYF; cdr3_nt: TGTGCCAGCAGCCGCGGGGGGGGACTAGCGGGGGGCCGAGCTAGCACAGATACGCAGTATTTT
v_call: TRBV7-3; d_call: NA; j_call: TRBJ2-2; clone_size: NA; cdr3_aa: CASSFEGGGELFF; cdr3_nt: TGTGCCAGCAGCTTCGAGGGTGGCGGGGAGCTGTTTTTT
v_call: TRBV7-2; d_call: TRBD1; j_call: TRBJ2-3; clone_size: medium-sized; cdr3_aa: CASSSPADRVADTQYF; cdr3_nt: TGTGCCAGCAGCTCTCCCGCCGACAGGGTCGCAGATACGCAGTATTTT
v_call: TRBV6-6; d_call: TRBD2; j_call: TRBJ2-1; clone_size: NA; cdr3_aa: CASSYGTSGGARYNEQFF; cdr3_nt: TGTGCCAGCAGTTACGGGACTAGCGGGGGGGCGCGTTACAATGAGCAGTTCTTC
v_call: TRBV7-6; d_call: NA; j_call: TRBJ2-7; clone_size: many; cdr3_aa: CASSFMSGPGVQYF; cdr3_nt: TGTGCCAGCAGCTTTATGTCTGGTCCGGGGGTGCAGTACTTC
v_call: TRBV7-2; d_call: NA; j_call: TRBJ2-3; clone_size: medium-sized; cdr3_aa: CASSSSGGDTQYF; cdr3_nt: TGTGCCAGCAGCTCCTCCGGGGGAGATACGCAGTATTTT
v_call: TRBV20-1; d_call: NA; j_call: TRBJ1-5; clone_size: medium-sized; cdr3_aa: CSVGDRKDSNQPQHF; cdr3_nt: TGCAGCGTCGGAGACAGGAAAGATAGCAATCAGCCCCAGCATTTT
v_call: TRBV19; d_call: NA; j_call: TRBJ2-2; clone_size: many; cdr3_aa: CASNPGHTSELFF; cdr3_nt: TGTGCCAGTAACCCAGGTCATACTTCGGAACTGTTTTTT
v_call: TRBV7-9; d_call: NA; j_call: TRBJ2-2; clone_size: large; cdr3_aa: CASSFAGAPPGELFF; cdr3_nt: TGTGCCAGCAGCTTTGCGGGGGCCCCACCCGGGGAGCTGTTTTTT
v_call: TRBV29-1; d_call: NA; j_call: TRBJ2-2; clone_size: many; cdr3_aa: CSVEGRGPGTGELFF; cdr3_nt: TGCAGCGTCGAAGGGCGGGGACCAGGCACCGGGGAGCTGTTTTTT
v_call: TRBV6-5; d_call: TRBD1; j_call: TRBJ1-3; clone_size: medium-sized; cdr3_aa: CASSRTGDAGNTIYF; cdr3_nt: TGTGCCAGCAGTCGAACAGGGGATGCAGGAAACACCATATATTTT
v_call: TRBV20-1; d_call: TRBD2; j_call: TRBJ2-7; clone_size: NA; cdr3_aa: CSARGTSGYEQYF; cdr3_nt: TGCAGTGCTAGAGGGACTAGCGGCTACGAGCAGTACTTC
v_call: TRBV27; d_call: NA; j_call: TRBJ2-2; clone_size: medium-sized; cdr3_aa: CASSSITPDRSRPGELFF; cdr3_nt: TGTGCCAGCAGTTCCATAACCCCAGACAGGTCCCGTCCCGGGGAGCTGTTTTTT
v_call: TRBV27; d_call: TRBD2; j_call: TRBJ2-1; clone_size: medium-sized; cdr3_aa: CASSLLRGGVSYNEQFF; cdr3_nt: TGTGCCAGCAGTTTACTTCGGGGGGGCGTTTCCTACAATGAGCAGTTCTTC
v_call: TRBV2; d_call: NA; j_call: TRBJ2-1; clone_size: medium-sized; cdr3_aa: CASASLAVYNEQFF; cdr3_nt: TGTGCCAGCGCGTCACTAGCTGTCTACAATGAGCAGTTCTTC
v_call: TRBV11-2; d_call: TRBD2; j_call: TRBJ2-1; clone_size: many; cdr3_aa: CASRAGGRNEQFF; cdr3_nt: TGTGCCAGCCGGGCGGGGGGGCGGAATGAGCAGTTCTTC
v_call: TRBV20-1; d_call: NA; j_call: TRBJ1-5; clone_size: medium-sized; cdr3_aa: CSATPGDSNQPQHF; cdr3_nt: TGCAGTGCTACCCCAGGGGACAGCAATCAGCCCCAGCATTTT
v_call: TRBV6-5; d_call: TRBD1; j_call: TRBJ1-2; clone_size: large; cdr3_aa: CASIGQGDNYGYTF; cdr3_nt: TGTGCCAGCATAGGACAGGGGGACAACTATGGCTACACCTTC
v_call: TRBV28; d_call: NA; j_call: TRBJ1-2; clone_size: medium-sized; cdr3_aa: CASSSVGQRDIHYGYTF; cdr3_nt: TGTGCCAGCAGTTCGGTTGGCCAACGGGACATTCACTATGGCTACACCTTC
v_call: TRBV19; d_call: NA; j_call: TRBJ2-3; clone_size: many; cdr3_aa: CASSWTITDTQYF; cdr3_nt: TGTGCCAGTAGTTGGACTATCACAGATACGCAGTATTTT
v_call: TRBV6-5; d_call: TRBD1; j_call: TRBJ1-1; clone_size: many; cdr3_aa: CASSRQGGEAFF; cdr3_nt: TGTGCCAGCAGCCGACAGGGAGGCGAAGCTTTCTTT
v_call: TRBV12-3/TRBV12-4; d_call: TRBD2; j_call: TRBJ2-5; clone_size: many; cdr3_aa: CASGNKIRTSGQETQYF; cdr3_nt: TGTGCCAGCGGAAATAAAATTAGGACTAGCGGTCAAGAGACCCAGTACTTC
v_call: TRBV18; d_call: NA; j_call: TRBJ2-7; clone_size: many; cdr3_aa: CASSPRGAVTYEQYF; cdr3_nt: TGTGCCAGCTCACCGAGGGGAGCGGTGACCTACGAGCAGTACTTC
v_call: TRBV7-2; d_call: TRBD2; j_call: TRBJ2-1; clone_size: medium-sized; cdr3_aa: CASSSISGGGNEQFF; cdr3_nt: TGTGCCAGCAGCTCCATTTCGGGGGGGGGCAATGAGCAGTTCTTC
v_call: TRBV10-2; d_call: NA; j_call: TRBJ1-2; clone_size: medium-sized; cdr3_aa: CASSEADYYGYTF; cdr3_nt: TGCGCCAGCAGTGAGGCGGACTACTATGGCTACACCTTC
v_call: TRBV12-5; d_call: TRBD1; j_call: TRBJ1-2; clone_size: medium-sized; cdr3_aa: CASGLGQGDGYTF; cdr3_nt: TGTGCTAGTGGTTTGGGACAGGGGGATGGCTACACCTTC
v_call: TRBV2; d_call: TRBD2; j_call: TRBJ2-7; clone_size: many; cdr3_aa: CASSVRVGGAYDYEQYF; cdr3_nt: TGTGCCAGCAGTGTCCGGGTCGGGGGGGCCTACGACTACGAGCAGTACTTC
v_call: TRBV7-8; d_call: TRBD1; j_call: TRBJ1-2; clone_size: medium-sized; cdr3_aa: CASTKDRGGYTF; cdr3_nt: TGTGCCAGCACCAAAGACAGGGGCGGCTACACCTTC
v_call: TRBV20-1; d_call: NA; j_call: TRBJ2-1; clone_size: large; cdr3_aa: CSARAGRGRDNEQFF; cdr3_nt: TGCAGTGCTAGAGCGGGGCGCGGCAGAGACAATGAGCAGTTCTTC
v_call: TRBV7-9; d_call: TRBD2; j_call: TRBJ2-1; clone_size: many; cdr3_aa: CASSLFLAGTYNEQFF; cdr3_nt: TGTGCCAGCAGCTTATTCCTAGCGGGGACGTACAATGAGCAGTTCTTC
v_call: TRBV7-9; d_call: NA; j_call: TRBJ2-5; clone_size: medium-sized; cdr3_aa: CASSFSSGVETQYF; cdr3_nt: TGTGCCAGCAGCTTTTCATCAGGGGTGGAGACCCAGTACTTC
v_call: TRBV6-6; d_call: NA; j_call: TRBJ1-4; clone_size: large; cdr3_aa: CASSYPDSRARGEKLFF; cdr3_nt: TGTGCCAGCAGTTACCCCGACAGCAGGGCAAGAGGGGAAAAACTGTTTTTT
v_call: TRBV12-3/TRBV12-4; d_call: TRBD1; j_call: TRBJ2-7; clone_size: NA; cdr3_aa: CASSLAGQGIDEQYF; cdr3_nt: TGTGCCAGCAGTTTAGCGGGACAGGGGATCGACGAGCAGTACTTC
v_call: TRBV13; d_call: NA; j_call: TRBJ1-3; clone_size: medium-sized; cdr3_aa: CASSSYRGSNSGNTIYF; cdr3_nt: TGTGCCAGCAGCTCTTACCGAGGGTCCAACTCTGGAAACACCATATATTTT
v_call: TRBV12-3/TRBV12-4; d_call: TRBD1; j_call: TRBJ1-4; clone_size: NA; cdr3_aa: CASGTGTGNEKLFF; cdr3_nt: TGTGCCAGCGGGACCGGGACAGGGAATGAAAAACTGTTTTTT
v_call: TRBV20-1; d_call: TRBD1; j_call: TRBJ2-2; clone_size: medium-sized; cdr3_aa: CSARDRGQGIFNTGELFF; cdr3_nt: TGCAGTGCTAGAGATCGGGGACAGGGAATTTTCAACACCGGGGAGCTGTTTTTT
v_call: TRBV18; d_call: NA; j_call: TRBJ2-7; clone_size: many; cdr3_aa: CASSPTWGTGERKRGQYF; cdr3_nt: TGTGCCAGCTCACCAACCTGGGGGACCGGGGAAAGAAAAAGGGGGCAGTACTTC
v_call: TRBV7-2; d_call: TRBD1; j_call: TRBJ2-1; clone_size: few; cdr3_aa: CASSTLTGGRYNEQFF; cdr3_nt: TGTGCCAGCAGCACCCTGACAGGGGGCAGGTACAATGAGCAGTTCTTC